The 5 T cell receptor beta chains listed next were all sequenced from one sample in a study of human T cells and chemical hapten exposure. Time point meaning: patch test 1, 2 weeks after DPC sensitization. As for treatment: therapeutic diphenylcyclopropenone sensitization with weekly scalp DPC. TCRdb ran MiXCR on the RACE reads and lists one entry per CDR3 protein. The repertoire consists of under 130,000 distinct CDR3 sequences, with roughly 11% occurring once and the leading ten covering 3.5%. The sequenced sample was whole blood, obtained in connection with sensitization to the hapten diphenylcyclopropenone (DPC). The receptors stem from a woman aged 40 to 50 with alopecia areata. Some clones in this sample may be carry-over from other donors' samples.

This clonotype was seen more than once but under ten times. This chain links TRBV5-1 with TRBJ1-1; TRBD1 is a possible D gene (5 bases). The CDR3 is 14 amino acids. Deletions cut 4 bases from V and 0 bases from J, with 10 bases between. The V gene's germline CDR1 is SGHRS and CDR2 YFSETQ. The CDR3 protein is CASSHDRMNTEAFF. The CDR3 DNA follows: TGCGCCAGCAGCCATGACAGAATGAACACTGAAGCTTTCTTT.

This clonotype appeared a few times. The chain joins TRBV6-2 or TRBV6-3 to TRBJ2-1, with TRBD2 matching over 11 bases. V was pared by 7 bases and J by 0 bases, with 5 bases of the junction left unmatched. The CDR3 totals 16 residues. Germline V CDR1 and CDR2: MNHEY, SVGEGT. CDR3 DNA: TGTGCCAGCACCCGAGGGACTAGCGGCTCCTACAATGAGCAGTTCTTC. This sequence encodes CASTRGTSGSYNEQFF.

This clonotype was detected only a few times. V is TRBV29-1 and J is TRBJ2-5; 8 bases match TRBD1. The CDR3 length is 11 residues. Germline CDR1 is SQVTM and CDR2 is ANQGSEA. V was pared by 6 bases and J by 5 bases, with 2 bases of the junction left unmatched. CDR3 coding DNA: TGCAGCGTAAGACAGGGGGAGACCCAGTACTTC. This gives the protein CSVRQGETQYF.

The chain links TRBV9 to TRBJ2-1; TRBD2 is a possible D gene (6 bases). The germline V gene has CDR1 SGDLS and CDR2 YYNGEE. V was pared by 4 bases and J by 10 bases, with 15 bases between. There are 13 residues in the CDR3. CDR3 bases: TGTGCCAGCAGCATAGGCGGGCGGGGCGAGCAGTTCTTC. It translates to CASSIGGRGEQFF. The full variable domain, with the rest looked up from reference TRBV9 and TRBJ2-1, is DSGVTQTPKHLITATGQRVTLRCSPRSGDLSVYWYQQSLDQGLQFLIQYYNGEERAKGNILERFSAQQFPDLHSELNLSSLELGDSALYFCASSIGGRGEQFFGPGTRLTVL.

This clonotype has at least ten counts. This chain connects TRBV6-2 or TRBV6-3 to TRBJ1-1, with D hard to call. In germline, CDR1 is MNHEY, CDR2 SVGEGT. The CDR3 is 15 residues long. V lost 0 bases and J lost 4, with 12 bases in between. CDR3: CASSYSTVFLTEAFF. CDR3 in DNA: TGTGCCAGCAGTTACTCGACCGTCTTCCTCACTGAAGCTTTCTTT.